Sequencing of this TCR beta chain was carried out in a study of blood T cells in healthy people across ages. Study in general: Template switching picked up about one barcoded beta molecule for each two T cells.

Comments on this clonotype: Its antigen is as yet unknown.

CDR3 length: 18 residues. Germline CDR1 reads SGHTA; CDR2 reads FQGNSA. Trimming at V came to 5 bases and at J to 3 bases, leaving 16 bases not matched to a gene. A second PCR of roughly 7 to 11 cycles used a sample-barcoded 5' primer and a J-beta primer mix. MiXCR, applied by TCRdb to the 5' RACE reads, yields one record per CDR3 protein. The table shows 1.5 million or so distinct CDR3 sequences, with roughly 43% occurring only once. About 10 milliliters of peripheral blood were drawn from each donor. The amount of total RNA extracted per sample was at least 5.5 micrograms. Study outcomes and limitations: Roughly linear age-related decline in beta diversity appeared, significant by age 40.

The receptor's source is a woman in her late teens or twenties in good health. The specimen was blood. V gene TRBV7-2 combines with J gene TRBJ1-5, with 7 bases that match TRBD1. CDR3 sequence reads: CASSRSRDSAMDNQPQHF. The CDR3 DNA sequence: TGTGCCAGCAGCAGGTCCCGGGACAGTGCTATGGACAATCAGCCCCAGCATTTT.